This T cell receptor beta chain was observed in a study of T cells expressing NK-cell markers. As for the study in general: Repertoire data for TCR beta were derived from sorted T cells (CD3+CD56+NKG2C+, CD3+CD56+NKG2C- and CD3+CD56-NKG2C+).

UMIs were included in TCR beta cDNA generated by 5'RACE template switching. TCRdb reprocessed the 5' RACE reads; each CDR3 protein has one entry and no DNA is given. The ten top clones account for under 7.5%, within a sample of almost 450,000 distinct CDR3 sequences. Of note for this clonotype: Its antigen is unidentified.

The study's findings and limits: Of the CD8+ T cells in about 6 donors, roughly 1.0-7.0% belonged to dominant NKG2C+ clonotypes. In four donors, these clonotypes also led the CD3+CD56-NKG2C+ fraction.

The length of the CDR3 is 19 residues. The germline gives CDR1 SGHDT, CDR2 YYEEEE. The sequencing sample was made of blood T cells: a sorted CD56 or NKG2C T cell subset, CD4+ or CD8+ T cells, or bulk PBMC T cells (not recorded which). This clonotype was sampled from a woman between 18 and 70 years old in good health. The chain uses TRBV5-6 and TRBJ2-7; TCRdb names TRBD2, which stays unverified in the absence of DNA. CDR3 sequence reads: CASSRPHGMTSMNSYEQYF. Supplemented by reference TRBV5-6 and TRBJ2-7, the full variable domain reads DAGVTQSPTHLIKTRGQQVTLRCSPKSGHDTVSWYQQALGQGPQFIFQYYEEEERQRGNFPDRFSGHQFPNYSSELNVNALLLGDSALYLCASSRPHGMTSMNSYEQYFGPGTRLTVT.